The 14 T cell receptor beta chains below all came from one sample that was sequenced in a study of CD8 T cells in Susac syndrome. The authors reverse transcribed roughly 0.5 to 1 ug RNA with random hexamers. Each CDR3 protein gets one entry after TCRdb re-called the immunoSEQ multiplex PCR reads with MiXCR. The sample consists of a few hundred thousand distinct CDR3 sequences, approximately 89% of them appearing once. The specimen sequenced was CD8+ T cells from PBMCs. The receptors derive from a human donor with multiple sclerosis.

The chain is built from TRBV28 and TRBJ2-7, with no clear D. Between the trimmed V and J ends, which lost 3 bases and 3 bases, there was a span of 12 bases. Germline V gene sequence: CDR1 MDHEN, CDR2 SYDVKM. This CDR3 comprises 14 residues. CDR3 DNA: TGTGCCAGCAGTTTTTCCGGAACGGGCTACGAGCAGTACTTC. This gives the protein CASSFSGTGYEQYF. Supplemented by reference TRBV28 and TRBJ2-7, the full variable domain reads DVKVTQSSRYLVKRTGEKVFLECVQDMDHENMFWYRQDPGLGLRLIYFSYDVKMKEKGDIPEGYSVSREKKERFSLILESASTNQTSMYLCASSFSGTGYEQYFGPGTRLTVT.

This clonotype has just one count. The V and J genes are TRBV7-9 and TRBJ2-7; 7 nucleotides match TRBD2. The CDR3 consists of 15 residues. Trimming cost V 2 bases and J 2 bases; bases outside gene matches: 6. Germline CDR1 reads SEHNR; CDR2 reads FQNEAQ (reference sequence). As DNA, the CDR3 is TGTGCCAGCAGCTTATCGCGGGAGCCTACCTACGAGCAGTACTTC. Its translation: CASSLSREPTYEQYF.

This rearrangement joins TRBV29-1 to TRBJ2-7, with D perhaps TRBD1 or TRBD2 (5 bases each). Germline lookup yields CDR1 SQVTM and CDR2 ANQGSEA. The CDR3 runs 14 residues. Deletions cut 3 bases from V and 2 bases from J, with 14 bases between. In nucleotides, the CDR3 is TGCAGCGTTGAGGGGGACGGGGACCCCTACGAGCAGTACTTC. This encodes CSVEGDGDPYEQYF.

The CDR3 reads CASSLVQGAADYEQYF. CDR3 coding DNA: TGTGCCAGCAGTTTAGTCCAGGGGGCGGCCGACTACGAGCAGTACTTC. The chain combines TRBV28 with TRBJ2-7, with 8 bases fitting TRBD1. The CDR3 extends over 16 amino acids. J was trimmed by 3 bases and V by 2 bases; bases with no gene match: 9. Germline CDR1 MDHEN, CDR2 SYDVKM.

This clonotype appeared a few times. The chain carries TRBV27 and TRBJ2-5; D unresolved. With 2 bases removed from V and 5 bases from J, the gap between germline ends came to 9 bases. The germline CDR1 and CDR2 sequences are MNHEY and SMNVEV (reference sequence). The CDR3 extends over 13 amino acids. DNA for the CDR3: TGTGCCAGCAGTTTAGGGGTTGGGGAGACCCAGTACTTC. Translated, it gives CASSLGVGETQYF.

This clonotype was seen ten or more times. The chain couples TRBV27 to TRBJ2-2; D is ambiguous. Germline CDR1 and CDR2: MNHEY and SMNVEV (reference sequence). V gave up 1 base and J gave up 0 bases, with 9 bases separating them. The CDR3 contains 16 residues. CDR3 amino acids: CASSLLGFANTGELFF. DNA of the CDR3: TGTGCCAGCAGTTTATTGGGCTTCGCGAACACCGGGGAGCTGTTTTTT.

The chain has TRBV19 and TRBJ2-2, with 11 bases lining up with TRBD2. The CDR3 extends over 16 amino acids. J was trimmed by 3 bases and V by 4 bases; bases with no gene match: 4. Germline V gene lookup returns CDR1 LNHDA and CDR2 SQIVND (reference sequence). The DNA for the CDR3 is TGTGCCAGTAGTACGGGACTAGCGGCCTACACCGGGGAGCTGTTTTTT. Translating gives CASSTGLAAYTGELFF. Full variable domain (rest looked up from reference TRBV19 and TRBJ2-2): DGGITQSPKYLFRKEGQNVTLSCEQNLNHDAMYWYRQDPGQGLRLIYYSQIVNDFQKGDIAEGYSVSREKKESFPLTVTSAQKNPTAFYLCASSTGLAAYTGELFFGEGSRLTVL.

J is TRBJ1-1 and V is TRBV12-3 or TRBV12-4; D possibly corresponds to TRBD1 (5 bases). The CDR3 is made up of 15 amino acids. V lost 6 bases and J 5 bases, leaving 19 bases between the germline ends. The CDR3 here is CASSAPGGGGTEAFF. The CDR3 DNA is TGTGCCAGCAGCGCCCCCGGGGGTGGGGGTACTGAAGCTTTCTTT.

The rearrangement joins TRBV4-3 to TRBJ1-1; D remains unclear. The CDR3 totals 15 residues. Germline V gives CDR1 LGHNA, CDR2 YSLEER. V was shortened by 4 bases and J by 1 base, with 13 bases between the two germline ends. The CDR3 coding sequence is TGCGCCAGCAGCCCAGGACTGCTGTCGAACACTGAAGCTTTCTTT. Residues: CASSPGLLSNTEAFF.

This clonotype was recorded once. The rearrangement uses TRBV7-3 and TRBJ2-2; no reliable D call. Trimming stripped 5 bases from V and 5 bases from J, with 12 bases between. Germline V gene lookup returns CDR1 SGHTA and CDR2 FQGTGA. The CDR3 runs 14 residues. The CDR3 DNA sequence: TGTGCCAGCAGCCCCCCCGTCCCTACCGGGGAGCTGTTTTTT. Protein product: CASSPPVPTGELFF.

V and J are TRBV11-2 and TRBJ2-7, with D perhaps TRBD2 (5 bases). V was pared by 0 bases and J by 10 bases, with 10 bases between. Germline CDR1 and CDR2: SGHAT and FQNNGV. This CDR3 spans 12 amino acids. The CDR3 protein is CASSLDSDSQYF. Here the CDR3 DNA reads TGTGCCAGCAGCTTAGATTCGGACTCCCAGTACTTC.

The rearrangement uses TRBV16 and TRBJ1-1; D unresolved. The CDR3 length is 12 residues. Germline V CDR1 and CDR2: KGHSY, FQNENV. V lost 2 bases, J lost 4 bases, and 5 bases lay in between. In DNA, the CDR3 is TGTGCCAGCAGCCAAGCGATCACTGAAGCTTTCTTT. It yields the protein CASSQAITEAFF.

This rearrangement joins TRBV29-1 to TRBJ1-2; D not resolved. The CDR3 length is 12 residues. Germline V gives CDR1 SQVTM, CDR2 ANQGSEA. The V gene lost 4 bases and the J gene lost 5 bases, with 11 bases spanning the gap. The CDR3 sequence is CSVGGLAYGYTF. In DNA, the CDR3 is TGCAGCGTTGGTGGGCTCGCTTATGGCTACACCTTC.

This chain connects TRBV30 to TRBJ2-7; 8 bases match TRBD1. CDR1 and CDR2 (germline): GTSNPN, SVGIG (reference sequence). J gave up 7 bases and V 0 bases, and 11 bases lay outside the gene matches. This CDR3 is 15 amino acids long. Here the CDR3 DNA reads TGTGCCTGGAGTGTCCGGGACAGGAGCCTTTTAGAGCAGTACTTC. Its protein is CAWSVRDRSLLEQYF.